Presented here are 21 T cell receptor beta chains from one specimen sequenced in a study of cytotoxic CD8 clonotypes in ibrutinib-treated CLL. TCRdb's table, derived via immunoSEQ multiplex PCR, lists solely in-frame clones and lacks some. The repertoire includes about 140,000 clones, 77% of them detected once, and around a quarter sits in the top ten. Here the sequenced sample was PBMCs, taken after 12 months of ibrutinib treatment. These receptor sequences come from a human donor with chronic lymphocytic leukemia.

Note on this clone: At one end the junction does not follow the germline gene, possibly because of a read error. The J gene is TRBJ1-2, the V gene TRBV5-1, with 7 bases aligning to TRBD1. Germline V gives CDR1 SGHRS, CDR2 YFSETQ. This CDR3 comprises 14 residues. CDR3 nucleotides: TGCACCAGCAGCTTGGGACAGTCTAACTATGGCTACACCTTC. Translating gives CTSSLGQSNYGYTF. Using reference TRBV5-1 and TRBJ1-2 for the parts outside the CDR3, the full variable domain is KAGVTQTPRYLIKTRGQQVTLSCSPISGHRSVSWYQQTPGQGLQFLFEYFSETQRNKGNFPGRFSGRQFSNSRSEMNVSTLELGDSALYLCTSSLGQSNYGYTFGSGTRLTVV.

The gene calls are TRBV6-1 and TRBJ1-1; no reliable D call. Trimming pared 1 base from V and 8 bases from J, leaving 8 bases between. This CDR3 spans 12 amino acids. Per germline, CDR1 MNHNS and CDR2 SASEGT. CDR3 coding DNA: TGTGCCAGCAGTGAAGACAGTGTGGAAGCTTTCTTT. It yields the protein CASSEDSVEAFF.

The chain employs TRBV12-5 and TRBJ2-2, with 7 bases fitting TRBD1. CDR3 length: 15 amino acids. Germline V gene data show CDR1 as LGHNT and CDR2 as FRNRAP. The ends lost 2 bases at V and 5 bases at J; junction bases unmatched: 5. The CDR3 protein is CASGLRQGQTGELFF. The CDR3, as DNA: TGTGCTAGTGGTTTGCGGCAGGGACAGACCGGGGAGCTGTTTTTT.

The genes are TRBV6-1 and TRBJ2-5; D is uncertain. This CDR3 comprises 13 residues. The germline gives CDR1 MNHNS, CDR2 SASEGT. V lost 6 bases and J lost 4, with 12 bases in between. CDR3 in amino acids: CASRKVPPETQYF. The DNA for the CDR3 is TGTGCCAGCAGAAAGGTACCCCCAGAGACCCAGTACTTC.

This clone was seen a handful of times. The chain employs TRBV7-9 and TRBJ1-5; no definite D call. V was trimmed by 5 bases and J by 4 bases, leaving 9 bases between them. The CDR3 loop spans 13 amino acids. Per germline, CDR1 SEHNR and CDR2 FQNEAQ (reference sequence). The CDR3 region has the DNA TGTGCCAGCAGCCCCCCAGGAAATCAGCCCCAGCATTTT. It encodes CASSPPGNQPQHF.

This chain links TRBV4-2 with TRBJ2-7, with TRBD1 identical over 8 bases. Germline V lookup: CDR1 LGHNA, CDR2 YNFKEQ. With 3 bases clipped from V and 2 bases from J, the junction kept 9 bases outside the gene matches. The CDR3 is made up of 16 amino acids. The CDR3: CASSQAGQGSPYEQYF. CDR3 DNA sequence: TGTGCCAGCAGCCAGGCCGGACAGGGTAGCCCCTACGAGCAGTACTTC.

The gene calls are TRBV19 and TRBJ1-1, with D unclear. This CDR3 region has 13 residues. Trimming stripped 5 bases from V and 4 bases from J, with 11 bases between. The germline V gene has CDR1 LNHDA and CDR2 SQIVND (reference sequence). This CDR3 reads CASSYQVFTEAFF. The CDR3 DNA reads as TGTGCCAGTAGTTATCAAGTGTTCACTGAAGCTTTCTTT.

This clone showed up just once. The chain couples TRBV7-8 to TRBJ2-7; 8 nucleotides agree with TRBD2. The CDR3 loop spans 15 amino acids. The V gene's germline CDR1 is SGHVS and CDR2 FQNEAQ. The ends lost 1 base at V and 0 bases at J; junction bases unmatched: 2. The DNA of the CDR3 is TGTGCCAGCAGCTTAGAAGGGACTAGCTCCTACGAGCAGTACTTC. Its protein is CASSLEGTSSYEQYF.

This chain uses TRBV7-6 with TRBJ2-7, with 9 bases lining up with TRBD1. From germline, CDR1 is SGHVS and CDR2 FNYEAQ. The J segment lost 3 bases and the V segment lost 5 bases, leaving 8 bases of the junction unmatched. The CDR3 runs to 15 residues. In DNA form, the CDR3 reads TGTGCCAGCAGCCCCACAGGGGGCTATCACTACGAGCAGTACTTC. This encodes CASSPTGGYHYEQYF.

J is TRBJ2-3 and V is TRBV6-5; tentative D call: TRBD1 (6 bases). The germline V gene has CDR1 MNHEY and CDR2 SVGAGI. The ends were cut back, 8 bases at V and 5 bases at J, with 17 bases in the middle. This CDR3 has 14 residues. The CDR3 nucleotides read TGTGCCAGCTATACCAGGGGCCCGGGAGATACGCAGTATTTT. Its protein is CASYTRGPGDTQYF.

This chain uses TRBV28 with TRBJ1-2, with D unresolved. CDR1 and CDR2 (germline): MDHEN, SYDVKM. CDR3 length: 13 residues. Trimming removed 7 bases from V and 4 bases from J, with 13 bases in between. The CDR3 nucleotides read TGTGCCAGCAAAAGCGGGTGGCCCTATGGCTACACCTTC. Translation gives CASKSGWPYGYTF.

The chain carries TRBV6-1 and TRBJ1-3; D is unresolved. Trimming took off 1 base at V and 5 bases at J, with 12 bases between the two ends. The CDR3 contains 15 residues. Germline V lookup: CDR1 MNHNS, CDR2 SASEGT. The CDR3 bases are TGTGCCAGCAGTGAAGTGGGAACAGTTAGAAACACCATATATTTT. As protein: CASSEVGTVRNTIYF.

The chain recombines TRBV29-1 with TRBJ2-7; 9 bases map to TRBD1. This CDR3 is built from 13 residues. The germline gives CDR1 SQVTM, CDR2 ANQGSEA. J gave up 2 bases and V 8 bases, and 7 bases lay outside the gene matches. The DNA of the CDR3 is TGCAGCATTCGGAGACAGGGGGCCTACGAGCAGTACTTC. The encoded protein is CSIRRQGAYEQYF.

This chain connects TRBV13 to TRBJ1-1; no firm D call. V was pared by 2 bases and J by 4 bases, with 14 bases between. The germline CDR1 and CDR2 sequences are PRHDT and FYEKMQ (reference sequence). This CDR3 contains 15 residues. The CDR3: CASSLYRGPRTEAFF. In DNA form, the CDR3 reads TGTGCCAGCAGCTTATACCGCGGGCCGCGCACTGAAGCTTTCTTT. The complete variable domain, with remaining parts taken from reference TRBV13 and TRBJ1-1, reads AAGVIQSPRHLIKEKRETATLKCYPIPRHDTVYWYQQGPGQDPQFLISFYEKMQSDKGSIPDRFSAQQFSDYHSELNMSSLELGDSALYFCASSLYRGPRTEAFFGQGTRLTVV.

The V gene is TRBV18, the J gene TRBJ2-1, with TRBD2 matching 8 bases. Trimming took 3 bases from V and 7 from J; bases not matched to a gene: 11. CDR1 and CDR2 from the germline V gene are KGHSH and LQKENI. This CDR3 has 16 amino acids. The CDR3 region has the DNA TGTGCCAGCTCACCTGTGTTTGGACTAGCTACGAATGAGCAGTTCTTC. Protein sequence: CASSPVFGLATNEQFF.

This chain links TRBV11-3 with TRBJ2-1, with a possible D match to TRBD1 (6 bases). From germline, CDR1 is SGHNT and CDR2 YENEEA. The CDR3 has 13 amino acids. The germline V and J ends were trimmed by 3 bases and 6 bases, with 9 bases remaining between them. The CDR3 here is CASSLNRANEQFF. The CDR3 region has the DNA TGTGCCAGCAGCTTGAACAGGGCCAATGAGCAGTTCTTC.

V is TRBV7-9 and J is TRBJ1-5; 7 nucleotides line up with TRBD1. V lost 5 bases to trimming and J lost 0 bases; unmatched junction nucleotides: 4. Looked up from germline, CDR1 is SEHNR and CDR2 is FQNEAQ (reference sequence). This CDR3 spans 15 amino acids. CDR3 sequence (DNA): TGTGCCAGCAGCCGACAGGGAAATAGCAATCAGCCCCAGCATTTT. Translation gives CASSRQGNSNQPQHF.

This chain links TRBV7-8 with TRBJ1-2; D remains ambiguous. Trimming took off 9 bases at V and 8 bases at J, with 13 bases between the two ends. Germline V gene sequence: CDR1 SGHVS, CDR2 FQNEAQ. The CDR3 runs to 11 residues. CDR3 residues: CASQSAGGYTF. As DNA, the CDR3 is TGTGCCAGTCAGTCGGCCGGGGGCTACACCTTC.

This sequence joins TRBV5-5 and TRBJ2-1; TRBD1 is a possible D gene (5 bases). The CDR3 totals 16 residues. The ends were cut back, 0 bases at V and 0 bases at J, with 10 bases in the middle. The germline V gene encodes CDR1 SGHKS and CDR2 YYEKEE (reference sequence). The CDR3 nucleotides are TGTGCCAGCAGCTTGGCCGCAGGGCGCTCCTACAATGAGCAGTTCTTC. Translating it yields CASSLAAGRSYNEQFF.

This clone was detected a few times. The J gene is TRBJ2-1, the V gene TRBV4-3, with D unclear. The CDR3 runs 13 residues. Looked up from germline, CDR1 is LGHNA and CDR2 is YSLEER. With 4 bases removed from V and 3 bases from J, the gap between germline ends came to 7 bases. This CDR3 reads CASSPTDYNEQFF. DNA of the CDR3: TGCGCCAGCAGCCCGACTGACTACAATGAGCAGTTCTTC.

The genes are TRBV7-8 and TRBJ2-5, with D perhaps TRBD1 (6 bases). V gave up 5 bases and J gave up 1 base, with 17 bases separating them. CDR1 is SGHVS, CDR2 FQNEAQ, per germline. The CDR3 sequence is 16 residues long. In DNA, the CDR3 is TGTGCCAGCAGCCCCCGGCCAGCCAGGGGCCAAGAGACCCAGTACTTC. The encoded protein is CASSPRPARGQETQYF.